The 15 T cell receptor beta chains listed next were all sequenced from one sample in a study of CD8 T cells in Susac syndrome. The RNA, about 0.45 to 1 ug, was put through reverse transcription using random hexamers. TCRdb reprocessed the immunoSEQ multiplex PCR reads via MiXCR and lists one record per CDR3 protein. The sample holds 95,000 to 150,000 distinct CDR3 sequences, 93% seen once. What was sequenced was CD8+ T cells from PBMCs. The receptors derive from a human donor with multiple sclerosis.

The chain couples TRBV7-2 to TRBJ2-1; D possibly corresponds to TRBD2 (6 bases). V was shortened by 6 bases and J by 5 bases, with 11 bases between the two germline ends. This CDR3 is built from 13 residues. Germline V lookup: CDR1 SGHTA, CDR2 FQGNSA. The CDR3 bases are TGTGCCAGCAGATACTCGGGGGACAATGAGCAGTTCTTC. It yields the protein CASRYSGDNEQFF.

The chain links TRBV9 to TRBJ2-2; perhaps TRBD2 as D (6 bases). CDR3 length: 16 residues. Germline CDR1 SGDLS, CDR2 YYNGEE. The V end was cut by 4 bases, the J end by 2 bases, with 15 bases between. The CDR3: CASSPRRGYNTGELFF. The DNA for the CDR3 is TGTGCCAGCAGCCCCAGACGGGGGTACAACACCGGGGAGCTGTTTTTT.

The rearrangement joins TRBV2 to TRBJ1-6; no reliable D call. Between the trimmed V and J ends, which lost 4 bases and 10 bases, there was a span of 14 bases. The CDR3 extends over 14 amino acids. Germline assignment: CDR1 SNHLY and CDR2 FYNNEI. This CDR3 is CASSGRAGISPLHF. In DNA, the CDR3 is TGTGCCAGCAGTGGAAGGGCGGGAATCTCACCCCTCCACTTT.

CDR3 coding DNA: TGTGCCAGCAGCCCGACAGGTTACTATGGCTACACCTTC. It is translated as CASSPTGYYGYTF. The V and J genes are TRBV28 and TRBJ1-2; D perhaps matches TRBD1 (6 bases). Germline CDR1 is MDHEN and CDR2 is SYDVKM. V was pared by 6 bases and J by 3 bases, with 11 bases between. The CDR3 has 13 residues.

The gene calls are TRBV2 and TRBJ2-1; D not certain. The CDR3 length is 15 residues. Trimming removed 11 bases at V and 1 base at J, with 18 bases between. Germline V gene data show CDR1 as SNHLY and CDR2 as FYNNEI. In nucleotides, the CDR3 is TGTGCCTTAACTTTTGGAGCTCCTTCCTACAATGAGCAGTTCTTC. Translation: CALTFGAPSYNEQFF.

This chain uses TRBV27 with TRBJ1-1, with TRBD1 as a possible D gene (5 bases). The CDR3 spans 13 residues. The ends were cut back, 1 base at V and 11 bases at J, with 14 bases in the middle. Germline CDR1 MNHEY, CDR2 SMNVEV (reference sequence). In DNA, the CDR3 is TGTGCCAGCAGTTTATTTGGCGGCAGGGAGGCTTTCTTT. Protein sequence: CASSLFGGREAFF.

This sequence joins TRBV9 and TRBJ2-1, with D perhaps TRBD2 (6 bases). Between the trimmed V and J ends, which lost 5 bases and 9 bases, there was a span of 18 bases. This CDR3 is built from 14 residues. Germline loops: CDR1 SGDLS, CDR2 YYNGEE. This CDR3 reads CASRKGSDGGEQFF. The CDR3 DNA follows: TGTGCCAGCAGGAAGGGATCGGACGGGGGTGAGCAGTTCTTC.

This clonotype was seen just once. Here the CDR3 DNA reads TGTGCCAGCCGAACCCAGGGATTCACAGATACGCAGTATTTT. It translates to CASRTQGFTDTQYF. This chain joins TRBV27 and TRBJ2-3, with D possibly TRBD1 on 5 matching bases. V was clipped by 8 bases and J by 2 bases, with 14 bases between them. In germline, CDR1 is MNHEY, CDR2 SMNVEV (reference sequence). This CDR3 spans 14 amino acids.

The chain is built from TRBV27 and TRBJ1-3; D uncertain. The V gene lost 5 bases and the J gene lost 2 bases, with 10 bases spanning the gap. From germline, CDR1 is MNHEY and CDR2 SMNVEV (reference sequence). CDR3 size: 14 residues. CDR3 sequence (DNA): TGTGCCAGCAGTCTCGGCAGTACTGGAAACACCATATATTTT. It encodes CASSLGSTGNTIYF.

The rearrangement uses TRBV7-2 and TRBJ2-1; D is ambiguous. The CDR3 spans 12 residues. V lost 1 base and J 12 bases, leaving 10 bases between the germline ends. CDR1 and CDR2 (germline): SGHTA, FQGNSA. As DNA, the CDR3 is TGTGCCAGCAGCTTAGGGGTCCTTGGGCAGTTCTTC. Its translation: CASSLGVLGQFF.

This clonotype appeared once. This chain joins TRBV25-1 and TRBJ2-3; D uncertain. The V gene lost 0 bases and the J gene lost 2 bases, with 12 bases spanning the gap. Germline V CDR1 and CDR2: MGHDK, SYGVNS. The CDR3 consists of 16 residues. The CDR3 reads CASSEYNVGHTDTQYF. DNA of the CDR3: TGTGCCAGCAGTGAATATAACGTGGGCCACACAGATACGCAGTATTTT.

Only one count was recorded for this clonotype. This rearrangement joins TRBV7-9 to TRBJ2-1; a weak D match, TRBD2 (5 bases). The CDR3 runs to 14 residues. Germline CDR1 SEHNR, CDR2 FQNEAQ (reference sequence). Trimming pared 2 bases from V and 7 bases from J, leaving 12 bases between. The CDR3 DNA follows: TGTGCCAGCAGCTTAACCGACGGAGGAAATGAGCAGTTCTTC. Encoded protein: CASSLTDGGNEQFF.

V usage is TRBV2 and J usage is TRBJ2-1; TRBD1 is a possible D gene (7 bases). This CDR3 comprises 16 residues. Germline lookup yields CDR1 SNHLY and CDR2 FYNNEI. The V gene lost 3 bases and the J gene lost 3 bases, with 15 bases spanning the gap. This CDR3 reads CASSDGGQGVYNEQFF. The CDR3 nucleotides are TGTGCCAGCAGTGATGGGGGGCAGGGGGTCTACAATGAGCAGTTCTTC.

The J gene is TRBJ2-1, the V gene TRBV4-1; D is uncertain. Germline V gene sequence: CDR1 MGHRA, CDR2 YSYEKL. The CDR3 extends over 13 amino acids. With 0 bases removed from V and 3 bases from J, the gap between germline ends came to 3 bases. The CDR3 bases are TGCGCCAGCAGCCAAGATTACTACAATGAGCAGTTCTTC. It is translated as CASSQDYYNEQFF.

The chain carries TRBV24-1 and TRBJ1-2; a weak D match, TRBD1 (5 bases). This CDR3 is 16 amino acids long. CDR1 and CDR2 (germline): KGHDR, SFDVKD. The ends were cut back, 1 base at V and 6 bases at J, with 17 bases in the middle. The CDR3 here is CATSDFGTGSSDGYTF. Here the CDR3 DNA reads TGTGCCACCAGTGATTTCGGTACAGGTTCATCCGATGGCTACACCTTC.